The sequence of this TCR beta chain was determined in a study of cytomegalovirus exposure and HLA in healthy donors. Note on this clone: Its antigen is as yet unknown.

Study-wide results and limits: When a later analysis was performed, an Asian-associated ancestry cluster reportedly had fewer N-insertions than the roughly 700-donor mean. Earlier analysis found most TCR beta V segments productive about 87% or about 30% of the time. What TCR beta sequences reportedly achieved was accurate prediction of HLA-A and HLA-B alleles in most subjects. Listed as cytomegalovirus-associated were roughly 180 TCR beta chains.

Germline values: CDR1 LNHDA, CDR2 SQIVND (reference sequence). V gave up 1 base and J gave up 1 base; unmatched junction bases: 5. The CDR3 is 17 amino acids. Use of 60 Vbeta and 13 Jbeta primers characterized the PCR. Assay used: immunoSEQ multiplex PCR; TCRdb lists only in-frame clones, some missing. In all, the sample yields approximately 110,000 clones. This TCR was sampled from a man aged 45-65 years in good health and CMV-seronegative. The rearrangement links TRBV19 to TRBJ2-4, with TRBD2 matching 9 bases. The sample was PBMCs. The chain's CDR3 is CASSIVPSGMAKNIQYF. CDR3 sequence (DNA): TGTGCCAGTAGTATAGTCCCTAGCGGGATGGCCAAAAACATTCAGTACTTC.